Described below is a single T cell receptor (beta chain) sequence and its context. Its antigen is currently unknown. Produced via immunoSEQ multiplex PCR; TCRdb's table is partial and in-frame only. The table has some 83,000 clones, roughly 89% seen once. The data belong to a study of OX40 agonist ivuxolimab in advanced cancers. Across the study: From 23 to 79 years was the age range, with a mean of 60 years, and about 78% were male.

There are 15 residues in the CDR3. From germline, CDR1 is SGHVS and CDR2 FNYEAQ. Trimming left V 1 base short and J 8 bases short, with 15 bases between. The study's findings and limits: The study found that CD8+ T cells averaged more expanded clones than CD4+.

The chain links TRBV7-6 to TRBJ2-1; D gene unclear. The TCR originated in an adult with an advanced solid tumor such as melanoma, head and neck, liver or kidney cancer. Sequencing was performed on CD4+ or CD8+ T cells sorted from blood, taken in a trial of the OX40 agonist ivuxolimab. In DNA, the CDR3 is TGTGCCAGCAGCTTAGGTGTACAATCAATCCATGAGCAGTTCTTC. Translated, it gives CASSLGVQSIHEQFF.